One sample yielded the 28 T cell receptor beta chains listed below, sequenced in a study of blood T cell repertoires in COVID-19. Sequencing was performed with immunoSEQ multiplex PCR; in TCRdb, only in-frame clones are kept and a portion is missing. The table includes around 23,000 clones, about 83% detected once. Sequencing was performed on peripheral blood. The source is a human donor in a cohort sampled during active COVID-19.

J is TRBJ2-2 and V is TRBV29-1; D is possibly TRBD1 (6 bases). Trimming shortened V by 4 bases and J by 5 bases, and 8 bases separated the two germline ends. Germline CDR1 SQVTM, CDR2 ANQGSEA. The CDR3 runs to 12 residues. The CDR3 coding sequence is TGCAGCGTTGTAGGGGGAACCGGGGAGCTGTTTTTT. Protein product: CSVVGGTGELFF.

J is TRBJ1-1 and V is TRBV30; D perhaps matches TRBD1 (6 bases). Trimming removed 3 bases at V and 1 base at J, with 12 bases between. Germline-derived CDR1 and CDR2 are GTSNPN and SVGIG (reference sequence). The length of the CDR3 is 14 residues. The CDR3 DNA sequence: TGTGCCTGGAGCCCGGGACACTCGAACACTGAAGCTTTCTTT. Its translation is CAWSPGHSNTEAFF.

The chain joins TRBV5-5 to TRBJ2-1; TRBD1 agrees at 10 bases. J gave up 6 bases and V 4 bases, and 7 bases lay outside the gene matches. This CDR3 is built from 15 residues. CDR1 is SGHKS, CDR2 YYEKEE, per germline (reference sequence). CDR3: CASSRDRGNFNEQFF. The CDR3, as DNA: TGTGCCAGCAGCCGGGACAGGGGAAATTTCAATGAGCAGTTCTTC.

J is TRBJ1-6 and V is TRBV2; TRBD1 matches 10 bases. V shed 6 bases, J shed 9 bases, and the junction held 8 bases outside the gene matches. The CDR3 runs 15 residues. Germline-derived CDR1 and CDR2 are SNHLY and FYNNEI. CDR3 DNA sequence: TGTGCCAGCAGCCGGGACAGGGGATTAGGTTCACCCCTCCACTTT. It is translated as CASSRDRGLGSPLHF.

This clone was picked up one time. The gene calls are TRBV12-5 and TRBJ2-7; weak D call: TRBD1 (6 bases). CDR3 length equals 14 residues. The germline CDR1 and CDR2 sequences are LGHNT and FRNRAP. Trimming took 5 bases from V and 4 from J, leaving 15 bases between them. The CDR3 nucleotides are TGTGCTAGTGGTCGGCAGGGACAAACTTACGAGCAGTACTTC. Translation gives CASGRQGQTYEQYF.

V and J are TRBV19 and TRBJ1-1; D is perhaps TRBD1 (6 bases). Per the germline V gene, CDR1 is LNHDA and CDR2 is SQIVND (reference sequence). The germline V and J ends were trimmed by 6 bases and 6 bases, with 17 bases remaining between them. CDR3 length: 14 residues. The CDR3 sequence is CASRGQGLTPEAFF. CDR3 bases: TGTGCCAGTAGGGGGCAGGGGCTGACGCCTGAAGCTTTCTTT. The full variable domain, with the rest looked up from reference TRBV19 and TRBJ1-1, is DGGITQSPKYLFRKEGQNVTLSCEQNLNHDAMYWYRQDPGQGLRLIYYSQIVNDFQKGDIAEGYSVSREKKESFPLTVTSAQKNPTAFYLCASRGQGLTPEAFFGQGTRLTVV.

This sequence joins TRBV12-3 or TRBV12-4 and TRBJ2-7; D is unclear. The CDR3 runs to 12 residues. V lost 6 bases to trimming and J lost 3 bases, with 9 bases between them. CDR3 amino acids: CASSPHGYEQYF. In nucleotides, the CDR3 is TGTGCCAGCAGCCCTCACGGCTACGAGCAGTACTTC.

The chain carries TRBV24-1 and TRBJ1-5, with D uncertain. From germline, CDR1 is KGHDR and CDR2 SFDVKD. V lost 6 bases and J 1 base, leaving 15 bases between the germline ends. The CDR3 is 16 residues long. CDR3 region: CATSLGGRGSNQPQHF. As DNA, the CDR3 is TGTGCCACCAGTTTGGGAGGTAGAGGGAGCAATCAGCCCCAGCATTTT.

The chain's CDR3 is CASSFSGASNEQFF. In DNA form, the CDR3 reads TGTGCCAGCAGCTTCAGCGGGGCTAGCAATGAGCAGTTCTTC. The chain joins TRBV7-3 to TRBJ2-1, with 7 bases aligning to TRBD2. CDR1 SGHTA and CDR2 FQGTGA come from the germline V gene. The CDR3 spans 14 residues. J lost 6 bases, V lost 3 bases, and 5 bases had no gene match.

The chain joins TRBV11-3 to TRBJ2-2; TRBD2 is a possible D gene (5 bases). CDR3 length equals 14 residues. The V gene's germline CDR1 is SGHNT and CDR2 YENEEA. V lost 11 bases, J lost 5 bases, and 18 bases lay in between. CDR3 nucleotide sequence: TGTGCCTCCCAACGAACGGGATGGACCGGGGAGCTGTTTTTT. It is translated as CASQRTGWTGELFF.

V usage is TRBV5-8 and J usage is TRBJ2-3; the D gene is possibly TRBD2 (6 bases). CDR3 size: 14 residues. From germline, CDR1 is SGHTS and CDR2 YDEGEE. V was shortened by 7 bases and J by 6 bases, with 18 bases between the two germline ends. CDR3 region: CASLIWGEMDTQYF. The CDR3 DNA reads as TGTGCCAGCTTAATCTGGGGGGAGATGGATACGCAGTATTTT. Combining the CDR3 with reference TRBV5-8 and TRBJ2-3 gives the whole variable domain EAGVTQSPTHLIKTRGQQATLRCSPISGHTSVYWYQQALGLGLQFLLWYDEGEERNRGNFPPRFSGRQFPNYSSELNVNALELEDSALYLCASLIWGEMDTQYFGPGTRLTVL.

This clone was detected once. J is TRBJ1-4 and V is TRBV12-3 or TRBV12-4; D remains ambiguous. This CDR3 region has 12 residues. V was trimmed by 3 bases and J by 8 bases, leaving 7 bases between them. The CDR3 loop is CASSFAGEKLFF. CDR3 nucleotide sequence: TGTGCCAGCAGTTTTGCGGGCGAAAAACTGTTTTTT.

The rearrangement joins TRBV30 to TRBJ2-7; a possible D gene is TRBD1 (6 bases). This CDR3 spans 13 amino acids. The V and J ends lost 4 bases and 3 bases respectively, with 13 bases between them. The V gene's germline CDR1 is GTSNPN and CDR2 SVGIG (reference sequence). The CDR3 sequence is CAWTPGANYEQYF. CDR3 DNA: TGTGCCTGGACCCCAGGGGCAAACTACGAGCAGTACTTC.

The chain uses TRBV3-1 (or the pseudogene TRBV3-2) and TRBJ2-3; D is uncertain. In germline, CDR1 is LGHDT, CDR2 YNNKEL (reference sequence). With 4 bases removed from V and 5 bases from J, the gap between germline ends came to 10 bases. The CDR3 is 13 residues long. CDR3 in DNA: TGTGCCAGCAGCCCCGACTTTCAAGATACGCAGTATTTT. This sequence encodes CASSPDFQDTQYF.

The V gene is TRBV27, the J gene TRBJ2-6; a possible D gene is TRBD1 (7 bases). There are 16 residues in the CDR3. Germline V gene sequence: CDR1 MNHEY, CDR2 SMNVEV (reference sequence). The V gene lost 5 bases and the J gene lost 1 base, with 12 bases spanning the gap. CDR3 DNA sequence: TGTGCCAGCAGTCTGACAGGGACTTCTGGGGCCAACGTCCTGACTTTC. This gives the protein CASSLTGTSGANVLTF. Looking up the rest from reference TRBV27 and TRBJ2-6 gives the full variable domain: EAQVTQNPRYLITVTGKKLTVTCSQNMNHEYMSWYRQDPGLGLRQIYYSMNVEVTDKGDVPEGYKVSRKEKRNFPLILESPSPNQTSLYFCASSLTGTSGANVLTFGAGSRLTVL.

The chain uses TRBV3-1 (or the pseudogene TRBV3-2) and TRBJ1-3; D gene unclear. Trimming cost V 4 bases and J 0 bases, with 4 bases left between them. This CDR3 contains 13 residues. Germline-derived CDR1 and CDR2 are LGHDT and YNNKEL (reference sequence). CDR3 in amino acids: CASSPGSGNTIYF. The CDR3 DNA sequence: TGTGCCAGCAGCCCCGGCTCTGGAAACACCATATATTTT.

This chain links TRBV19 with TRBJ1-5; D gene unclear. CDR1 and CDR2 (germline): LNHDA, SQIVND (reference sequence). The CDR3 length is 15 residues. V was pared by 6 bases and J by 2 bases, with 14 bases between. CDR3 nucleotides: TGTGCCAGTAGCACACATGACGGGGGCAATCAGCCCCAGCATTTT. Translated: CASSTHDGGNQPQHF.

The chain carries TRBV9 and TRBJ1-4, with D uncertain. V was shortened by 0 bases and J by 5 bases, with 14 bases between the two germline ends. The CDR3 consists of 16 residues. Looked up from germline, CDR1 is SGDLS and CDR2 is YYNGEE. The CDR3 spells CASSVGSGRTNEKLFF. The CDR3 region has the DNA TGTGCCAGCAGCGTAGGCTCGGGAAGGACGAATGAAAAACTGTTTTTT. Together with reference TRBV9 and TRBJ1-4, the CDR3 gives the full variable domain: DSGVTQTPKHLITATGQRVTLRCSPRSGDLSVYWYQQSLDQGLQFLIQYYNGEERAKGNILERFSAQQFPDLHSELNLSSLELGDSALYFCASSVGSGRTNEKLFFGSGTQLSVL.

This clone has a handful of counts. The rearrangement joins TRBV24-1 to TRBJ2-3, with 8 nucleotides matching TRBD1. V shed 6 bases, J shed 2 bases, and the junction held 9 bases outside the gene matches. CDR3 size: 16 residues. Germline CDR1 and CDR2: KGHDR and SFDVKD. This CDR3 is CATSFSGQGLTDTQYF. CDR3 coding DNA: TGTGCCACCAGTTTCTCAGGACAGGGTCTCACAGATACGCAGTATTTT.

The J gene is TRBJ2-5, the V gene TRBV5-1, with 8 bases lining up with TRBD2. The length of the CDR3 is 15 residues. Germline CDR1 and CDR2: SGHRS and YFSETQ. J gave up 4 bases and V 4 bases, and 9 bases lay outside the gene matches. The CDR3 bases are TGCGCCAGCAGCCGCACACGCGGGGGGCGAGAGACCCAGTACTTC. Amino acids: CASSRTRGGRETQYF.

The rearrangement joins TRBV7-9 to TRBJ2-7, with 11 bases lining up with TRBD1. Germline loops: CDR1 SEHNR, CDR2 FQNEAQ (reference sequence). This CDR3 comprises 15 residues. V lost 4 bases, J lost 7 bases, and 9 bases stayed unmatched. The CDR3 protein is CASSSSGTGGREQYF. The DNA of the CDR3 is TGTGCCAGCAGCTCCTCCGGGACAGGGGGTCGTGAGCAGTACTTC.

This chain connects TRBV10-3 to TRBJ1-4; D is unresolved. There are 12 residues in the CDR3. V was shortened by 6 bases and J by 8 bases, with 10 bases between the two germline ends. CDR1 ENHRY and CDR2 SYGVKD come from the germline V gene. CDR3 amino acids: CAISGREEKLFF. The CDR3 bases are TGTGCCATCAGCGGTCGAGAGGAAAAACTGTTTTTT.

V and J are TRBV2 and TRBJ1-2, with D uncertain. V was clipped by 4 bases and J by 4 bases, with 10 bases between them. The CDR3 spans 13 residues. Germline loops: CDR1 SNHLY, CDR2 FYNNEI. CDR3 amino acids: CASSAETSYGYTF. CDR3 bases: TGTGCCAGCAGTGCTGAGACAAGCTATGGCTACACCTTC. The full variable domain, with the rest looked up from reference TRBV2 and TRBJ1-2, is EPEVTQTPSHQVTQMGQEVILRCVPISNHLYFYWYRQILGQKVEFLVSFYNNEISEKSEIFDDQFSVERPDGSNFTLKIRSTKLEDSAMYFCASSAETSYGYTFGSGTRLTVV.

The CDR3 reads CASSDTDRGTEAFF. CDR3 in DNA: TGTGCCAGCAGTGACACGGACAGGGGAACTGAAGCTTTCTTT. The J gene is TRBJ1-1, the V gene TRBV6-4, with TRBD1 identical over 9 bases. The CDR3 has 14 amino acids. The germline V gene has CDR1 MRHNA and CDR2 SNTAGT. J gave up 5 bases and V 2 bases, and 3 bases lay outside the gene matches.

The chain combines TRBV15 with TRBJ1-1, with D possibly TRBD1 on 6 matching bases. The CDR3 has 16 residues. V shed 5 bases and J shed 0 bases, with 16 bases lying between them. Germline lookup yields CDR1 LNHNV and CDR2 YYDKDF (reference sequence). The CDR3 DNA reads as TGTGCCACCAGCTCAATCGGACAGAGCATGAACACTGAAGCTTTCTTT. As protein: CATSSIGQSMNTEAFF.

The gene calls are TRBV11-3 and TRBJ2-7; the D gene is possibly TRBD2 (6 bases). V lost 3 bases and J lost 1, with 7 bases in between. The germline V gene encodes CDR1 SGHNT and CDR2 YENEEA. CDR3 size: 13 residues. CDR3 sequence (DNA): TGTGCCAGCAGCTTTGGGACTTCCTACGAGCAGTACTTC. Translated, it gives CASSFGTSYEQYF.

A single count supports this clone. The chain has TRBV6-5 and TRBJ2-7; 10 nucleotides line up with TRBD1. Germline V gives CDR1 MNHEY, CDR2 SVGAGI. CDR3 length: 15 residues. Trimming cost V 5 bases and J 0 bases; bases outside gene matches: 4. The chain's CDR3 is CASSNRDRGSYEQYF. CDR3 nucleotide sequence: TGTGCCAGCAGTAACCGGGACAGGGGCTCCTACGAGCAGTACTTC.

A single count supports this clone. This sequence joins TRBV19 and TRBJ2-5, with TRBD2 matching 10 bases. Germline lookup yields CDR1 LNHDA and CDR2 SQIVND (reference sequence). The CDR3 extends over 13 amino acids. With V trimmed by 3 bases and J by 9 bases, 4 bases remained unmatched. The CDR3 region is CASSMGLALSQYF. The CDR3 region has the DNA TGTGCCAGTAGTATGGGACTAGCGTTATCCCAGTACTTC.